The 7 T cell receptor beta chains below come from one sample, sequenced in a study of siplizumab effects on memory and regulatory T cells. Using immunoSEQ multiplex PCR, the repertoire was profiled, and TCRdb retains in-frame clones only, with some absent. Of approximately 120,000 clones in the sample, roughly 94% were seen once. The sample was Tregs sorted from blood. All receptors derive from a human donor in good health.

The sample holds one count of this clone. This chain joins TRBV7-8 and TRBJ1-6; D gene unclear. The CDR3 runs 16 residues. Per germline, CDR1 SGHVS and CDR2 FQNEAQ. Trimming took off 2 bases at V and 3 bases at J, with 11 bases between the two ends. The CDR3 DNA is TGTGCCAGCAGCTTACTTCCCCTGGGCTATAATTCACCCCTCCACTTT. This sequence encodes CASSLLPLGYNSPLHF.

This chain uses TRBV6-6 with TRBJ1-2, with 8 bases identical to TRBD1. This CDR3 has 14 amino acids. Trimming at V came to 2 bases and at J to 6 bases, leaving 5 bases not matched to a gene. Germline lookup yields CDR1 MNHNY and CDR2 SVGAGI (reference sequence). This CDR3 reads CASSYLRGQDGYTF. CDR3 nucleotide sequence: TGTGCCAGCAGTTACCTCAGGGGGCAAGATGGCTACACCTTC.

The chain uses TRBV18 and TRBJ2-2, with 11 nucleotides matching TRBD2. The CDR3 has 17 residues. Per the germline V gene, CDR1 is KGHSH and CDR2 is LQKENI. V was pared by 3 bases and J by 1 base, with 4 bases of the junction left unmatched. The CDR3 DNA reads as TGTGCCAGCTCACCGCCCGGACTAGCGGGGAACACCGGGGAGCTGTTTTTT. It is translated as CASSPPGLAGNTGELFF.

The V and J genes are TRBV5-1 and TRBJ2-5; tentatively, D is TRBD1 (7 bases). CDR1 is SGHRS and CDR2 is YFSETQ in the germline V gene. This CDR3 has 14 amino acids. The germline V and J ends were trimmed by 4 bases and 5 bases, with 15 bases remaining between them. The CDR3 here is CASSPFRGVETQYF. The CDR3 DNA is TGCGCCAGCAGCCCCTTCAGGGGGGTGGAGACCCAGTACTTC.

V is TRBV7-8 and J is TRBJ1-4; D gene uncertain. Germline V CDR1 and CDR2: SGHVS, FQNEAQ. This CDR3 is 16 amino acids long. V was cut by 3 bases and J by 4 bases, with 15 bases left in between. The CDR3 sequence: CASSLAGPNLNEKLFF. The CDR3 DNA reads TGTGCCAGCAGCTTGGCAGGACCTAACCTTAATGAAAAACTGTTTTTT.

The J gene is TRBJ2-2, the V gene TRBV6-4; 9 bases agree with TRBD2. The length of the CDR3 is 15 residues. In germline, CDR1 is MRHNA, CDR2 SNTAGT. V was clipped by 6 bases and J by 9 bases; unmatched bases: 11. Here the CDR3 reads CASSRESGGSWELFF. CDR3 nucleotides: TGTGCCAGCAGCCGAGAGAGCGGGGGGTCCTGGGAGCTGTTTTTT.

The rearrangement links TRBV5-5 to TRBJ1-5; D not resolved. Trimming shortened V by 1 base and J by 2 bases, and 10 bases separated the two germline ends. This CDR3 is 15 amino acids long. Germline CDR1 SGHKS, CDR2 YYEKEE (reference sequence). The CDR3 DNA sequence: TGTGCCAGCAGCTTGACTCTCTCGGGCAATCAGCCCCAGCATTTT. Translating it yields CASSLTLSGNQPQHF.